This TCR beta chain was captured in a study of T cell repertoires in cytomegalovirus infection. Study background: Signatures in public TCR beta sequences pointed to both CMV infection and matching HLA type.

Study observations and caveats: Identification of carriers of CMV plus the relevant HLA was achieved through cumulative public TCR beta family frequency. There were HLA-C-restricted CMV-specific TCR beta clonotypes dominating the ex vivo response.

This clonotype has only a few counts. Antigen unknown. TCRdb fed the reads into MiXCR, producing one record per CDR3 protein. The sample lists approximately 700,000 distinct CDR3 sequences; approximately 34% were seen once. The CDR3 extends over 17 amino acids. The V gene end was trimmed by 0 bases and the J gene end by 4 bases; junction bases not matched to a gene: 8. The V and J genes are TRBV12-3 or TRBV12-4 and TRBJ2-5, with 10 bases matching TRBD2. Sequencing was done on a sample of PBMCs. The source is a human donor in good health (CMV status not recorded). Some clones in this sample may be carry-over from other donors' samples. The CDR3 loop is CASSLALSGGKRETQYF. For the CDR3, the DNA is TGTGCCAGCAGTTTAGCCCTTAGCGGGGGGAAGAGAGAGACCCAGTACTTC.